This T cell receptor beta chain was identified in a study of regulatory T cells in long-lasting Graves disease. Time point defined: persistent/refractory GD, antithyroid drugs over 5 years with positive TRAb. Following extraction of RNA from PBMCs, that RNA was used to make the TCR library. Germline CDR1 reads SGHTA; CDR2 reads FQGNSA. V lost 3 bases to trimming and J lost 6 bases, with 17 bases between them. The CDR3 contains 15 residues. This clonotype was counted only a few times. Arm-PCR of CDR3 regions with iRepertoire HTBI primers generated TCR beta libraries. In the original analysis: Throughout the samples, researchers identified 62 TRBV and more than twelve TRBJ segments. TCRdb used MiXCR to reprocess the multiplex PCR reads, holding one entry per CDR3 protein. The V and J calls, along with clone size, are taken from TCRdb and not from the paper's own processing. The data contain around 460,000 distinct CDR3 sequences, under 25% of them seen just once; the ten biggest clones take up over 10%.

The source is a female donor with Graves disease. The rearrangement links TRBV7-2 to TRBJ1-2, with D tentatively TRBD1 (6 bases). The sequencing here drew on peripheral blood mononuclear cells (PBMCs), taken when the disease was refractory, from a patient treated with antithyroid drugs. The DNA of the CDR3 is TGTGCCAGCAGCTTCTACAGGGATGACACAGATGGCTACACCTTC. Protein sequence: CASSFYRDDTDGYTF.